This T cell receptor (beta chain) was recovered during a study of circulating and synovial CD4+ cells in juvenile arthritis. Study-wide findings and caveats: T cell genome counts differed by at least an order of magnitude between CPL and CD4 samples. These repertoires were less diverse than bulk blood CD4 repertoires.

As concerns this clone: Its antigen remains unidentified.

The trim removed 4 bases at V and 4 bases at J, leaving 5 bases unmatched. Per germline, CDR1 SSHAT and CDR2 FNYEAQ (reference sequence). CDR3 size: 15 residues. Repertoires were generated with immunoSEQ multiplex PCR, while TCRdb's copy carries only in-frame clones and drops some. The sample has 35,000 or so clones; over 90% are singletons. The chain employs TRBV7-7 and TRBJ1-3, with 9 bases that match TRBD1. Specimen: CD4+ T cells from blood. The receptor was derived from a human donor with juvenile idiopathic arthritis. The CDR3 sequence is CASSSGTGKGNTIYF. DNA for the CDR3: TGTGCCAGCAGCTCGGGGACAGGGAAGGGAAACACCATATATTTT. The full variable domain, its missing parts supplied by reference TRBV7-7 and TRBJ1-3, is GAGVSQSPRYKVTKRGQDVTLRCDPISSHATLYWYQQALGQGPEFLTYFNYEAQPDKSGLPSDRFSAERPEGSISTLTIQRTEQRDSAMYRCASSSGTGKGNTIYFGEGSWLTVV.